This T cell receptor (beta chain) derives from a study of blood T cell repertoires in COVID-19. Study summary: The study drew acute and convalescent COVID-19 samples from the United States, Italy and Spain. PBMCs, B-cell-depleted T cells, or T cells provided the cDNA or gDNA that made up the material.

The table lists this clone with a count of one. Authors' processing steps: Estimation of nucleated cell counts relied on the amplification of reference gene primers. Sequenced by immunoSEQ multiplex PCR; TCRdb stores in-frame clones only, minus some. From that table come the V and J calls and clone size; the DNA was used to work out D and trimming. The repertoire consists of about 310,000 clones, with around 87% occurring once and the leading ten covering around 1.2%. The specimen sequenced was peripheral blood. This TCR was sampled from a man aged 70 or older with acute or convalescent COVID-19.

The CDR3 sequence: CASSLDFSYTNEKLFF. The CDR3, as DNA: TGTGCCAGCAGCTTAGATTTTTCCTACACTAATGAAAAACTGTTTTTT. This rearrangement joins TRBV7-2 to TRBJ1-4; D remains unclear. The length of the CDR3 is 16 residues. Germline assignment: CDR1 SGHTA and CDR2 FQGNSA. V was pared by 1 base and J by 2 bases, with 11 bases between.